This T cell receptor (beta chain) was identified during a study of cytotoxic CD8 clonotypes in ibrutinib-treated CLL. Study-level information: Response specimens were obtained following a median treatment duration of approximately 12 months, with a range of 6 to 36. Study-wide points: Public clonotypes were uncommon and contracted or stayed stable on treatment.

Targeted sequencing depth ranged from 1 in 200,000 to 1 in 1 million T cells. Produced via immunoSEQ multiplex PCR; TCRdb's table is partial and in-frame only. The repertoire consists of 120,000 to 150,000 clones, with 75% to 95% occurring once and the leading ten covering 10% to 13%. As regards this clone: As yet, its antigen is unknown.

The V and J ends lost 3 bases and 6 bases respectively, with 4 bases between them. The CDR3 has 11 amino acids. CDR1 is LGHNA, CDR2 YSLEER, per germline. This chain connects TRBV4-3 to TRBJ2-3, with D uncertain. Material: PBMCs, obtained after 12 months of ibrutinib treatment. The receptor comes from a human donor with chronic lymphocytic leukemia. The CDR3 region is CASSQADTQYF. DNA for the CDR3: TGCGCCAGCAGCCAGGCGGATACGCAGTATTTT.